This T cell receptor (beta chain) was obtained from a study of post-analysis software for immune sequencing data. As for the study in general: Patients had relapsing-remitting, secondary progressive or progressive-relapsing multiple sclerosis; some lacked subtype. Points from the study as a whole: In patients, five or six TRBV segments were more frequent than in controls, with TRBV5-6, TRBV5-1 and TRBV20-1 among them.

CDR3 length: 16 amino acids. Germline V gives CDR1 SGHTA, CDR2 FQGNSA. Trimming shortened V by 3 bases and J by 0 bases, and 9 bases separated the two germline ends. Unique molecular identifiers featured in each of the TCR beta cDNA libraries. MiXCR, applied by TCRdb to the PCR reads, yields one record per CDR3 protein. The sample carries about 540,000 distinct CDR3 sequences, around a third recorded once. This clonotype occurred a few times. Its antigen is currently unknown. The rearrangement uses TRBV7-2 and TRBJ2-6; D is uncertain. The sequenced sample consisted of blood. This TCR was sampled from a girl aged 2-17 years with multiple sclerosis. CDR3 in amino acids: CASSFTSFSGANVLTF. In DNA form, the CDR3 reads TGTGCCAGCAGCTTTACCTCTTTCTCTGGGGCCAACGTCCTGACTTTC.